This T cell receptor beta chain was captured in a study of CXCR3-negative and CXCR3-positive naive CD8 T cells. Study information: Cumulative TRB read yield was around 150 million, averaging about 1.5 +/- 0.3 million per library.

As regards this clonotype: Its target is not known.

Looked up from germline, CDR1 is LGHNA and CDR2 is YSLEER. The CDR3 sequence is 17 residues long. The study made its TRB cDNA libraries by 5' RACE, adding UMI labels. TCRdb reanalyzed the 5' RACE reads and collapses them to one entry per CDR3 protein, without DNA. The repertoire shows around 52,000 distinct CDR3 sequences; the top ten hold 23%. The study's findings and limits: Diversity in memory CD8+ cells fell much lower than the comparably high levels seen in both naive subsets.

This receptor was obtained from a human donor in good health. Some clones in this sample may be carry-over from other donors' samples. This chain connects TRBV4-3 to TRBJ1-3; no DNA is available, so the TRBD1 call from TCRdb remains unchecked. The sample was memory CD8+ T cells from blood. CDR3 amino acids: CASSQTPGAGDGNTIYF.